This T cell receptor (beta chain) comes out of a study of cytomegalovirus exposure and HLA in healthy donors. This clone appeared a few times. The antigen is not known. Study results and limitations: According to a subsequent analysis, TCR clusters from the first cohort were inclined to appear together in the 120 or so validation repertoires. Reportedly, cytomegalovirus status was diagnosed with high sensitivity and specificity. CMV antigen specificity was confirmed in vitro for a few CMV-associated chains. Some TCR beta chains (more than 150 of them) were listed as cytomegalovirus-associated.

Method: immunoSEQ multiplex PCR; TCRdb's copy keeps in-frame clones and lacks some. The sample contains some 150,000 clones, less than 90% of which appear only once. This CDR3 is 14 amino acids long. V was pared by 0 bases and J by 6 bases, with 9 bases between. The germline V gene has CDR1 KGHSH and CDR2 LQKENI. The origin of this receptor is a woman between 18 and 29 years old in good health and CMV-seropositive. The chain is built from TRBV18 and TRBJ2-1; D not resolved. The sample was PBMCs. The CDR3 here is CASSPPRLRNEQFF. The DNA of the CDR3 is TGTGCCAGCTCACCACCGAGACTCCGCAATGAGCAGTTCTTC.